This note documents a single T cell receptor beta chain sequence. Its matching antigen is unknown. The data are from a study of PD-1 blockade in classical Hodgkin lymphoma. At the level of the study: Patients got intravenous nivolumab 3 mg/kg every 2 weeks.

Documented time point: cycle 4 day 1 (C4D1), after 6 weeks of nivolumab. Each patient relapsed following autologous stem cell transplantation, and prior brentuximab vedotin exposure differed. The patients, who had relapsed/refractory classical Hodgkin lymphoma, achieved best responses of complete response, partial response or progressive disease. CDR3 length: 12 residues. Trimming stripped 6 bases from V and 5 bases from J, with 10 bases between. The V gene's germline CDR1 is MDHEN and CDR2 SYDVKM. Findings and limits, study-wide: Patients with a complete response exhibited baseline diversity comparable to newly diagnosed patients. Healthy donors were reported to have higher baseline TCR diversity than newly diagnosed patients.

Using immunoSEQ multiplex PCR, the repertoire was profiled, and TCRdb retains in-frame clones only, with some absent. The sample holds roughly 48,000 clones, roughly nine tenths seen once. The chain joins TRBV28 to TRBJ2-5; D is possibly TRBD2 (5 bases). Sequenced material: peripheral blood mononuclear cells (PBMCs), taken before the fourth cycle of nivolumab. The receptor comes from a human donor with classical Hodgkin lymphoma. The CDR3 DNA sequence: TGTGCCAGCAGGGTGGGAGTGGAGACCCAGTACTTC. Amino acid sequence: CASRVGVETQYF.